This TCR beta chain comes out of a study of response to subunit inactivated influenza vaccine. In TCRdb, the RT-PCR reads were re-called with MiXCR into one record per CDR3 protein. Here the sample spans hundreds of thousands of distinct CDR3 sequences, around 14% being singletons. General study results and limits: The study's authors posited that every seasonal influenza vaccination enlists few new T cells.

Comment on this clonotype: Its target is not known.

CDR3 length: 15 residues. CDR1 MNHEY and CDR2 SMNVEV come from the germline V gene (reference sequence). V dropped 7 bases and J dropped 4; count of bases not matched to a gene: 10. The chain joins TRBV27 to TRBJ1-2; 9 nucleotides line up with TRBD1. Sequencing was performed on PBMCs from blood, taken about 14 days before vaccination. This receptor was obtained from a man aged 50 or older who received an inactivated influenza vaccine. CDR3 sequence (DNA): TGTGCCAGCATGGCCTACAGGGGGCACTTCTATGGCTACACCTTC. It yields the protein CASMAYRGHFYGYTF.